This passage covers 18 T cell receptor beta chains from one sample sequenced in a study. MiXCR was run by TCRdb on the reads, yielding one entry per CDR3 protein. This sample yields about 7,100 distinct CDR3 sequences, of which approximately 30% are seen a single time; 22% belongs to the top ten. Specimen: blood. The source of these receptors is a human donor.

The chain couples TRBV20-1 to TRBJ2-1; D remains ambiguous. CDR3 length equals 16 residues. Trimming shortened V by 3 bases and J by 0 bases, and 15 bases separated the two germline ends. Germline CDR1 reads DFQATT; CDR2 reads SNEGSKA (reference sequence). This CDR3 reads CSASGVAVSSYNEQFF. The CDR3 DNA sequence: TGCAGTGCTAGCGGTGTCGCGGTGAGCTCCTACAATGAGCAGTTCTTC.

J is TRBJ2-1 and V is TRBV28; D is possibly TRBD2 (6 bases). This CDR3 spans 16 amino acids. Trimming took off 2 bases at V and 12 bases at J, with 23 bases between the two ends. From germline, CDR1 is MDHEN and CDR2 SYDVKM. CDR3 DNA: TGTGCCAGCAGTTTAAGGGGCCGGGACTCATATAAGGGGCAGTTCTTC. Its translation is CASSLRGRDSYKGQFF.

Details on this clonotype: Since no conserved phenylalanine or tryptophan closes the CDR3, a read error is the likely cause. The chain has TRBV30 and TRBJ2-5; TRBD1 agrees at 10 bases. Germline-derived CDR1 and CDR2 are GTSNPN and SVGIG (reference sequence). Trimming removed 3 bases from V and 4 bases from J; junction bases left unmatched: 8. The CDR3 is 15 amino acids. The CDR3 sequence is CAWRGQGDVGETQYI. The CDR3 nucleotides are TGTGCCTGGAGAGGACAGGGGGACGTGGGAGAGACCCAGTACATC.

The chain couples TRBV30 to TRBJ1-5; D unresolved. CDR1 and CDR2 from the germline V gene are GTSNPN and SVGIG (reference sequence). The V end was cut by 0 bases, the J end by 1 base, with 7 bases between. The CDR3 covers 14 residues. DNA of the CDR3: TGTGCCTGGAGTGTAGAGGTAAGCAATCAGCCCCAGCATTTT. Its protein product is CAWSVEVSNQPQHF.

This clonotype occurred once. The rearrangement joins TRBV7-3 to TRBJ1-1, with D possibly TRBD1 on 6 matching bases. CDR3 length equals 16 residues. Trimming removed 5 bases at V and 0 bases at J, with 16 bases between. Germline loops: CDR1 SGHTA, CDR2 FQGTGA. The CDR3 coding sequence is TGTGCCAGCAGCGGAACAACAGGGAAATTGAACACTGAAGCTTTCTTT. It translates to CASSGTTGKLNTEAFF.

This clonotype was detected ten times or more. This chain connects TRBV18 to TRBJ2-1; 11 nucleotides align to TRBD2. The germline gives CDR1 KGHSH, CDR2 LQKENI. With 2 bases clipped from V and 3 bases from J, the junction kept 6 bases outside the gene matches. The CDR3 length is 17 residues. Here the CDR3 reads CASSPLSGTSGYNEQFF. CDR3 in DNA: TGTGCCAGCTCACCATTGAGCGGGACTAGCGGCTACAATGAGCAGTTCTTC.

This clonotype is medium-sized by share. The V gene is TRBV5-1, the J gene TRBJ1-1; a weak D match, TRBD1 (6 bases). Germline CDR1 SGHRS, CDR2 YFSETQ. V lost 5 bases and J 4 bases, leaving 15 bases between the germline ends. The CDR3 has 14 residues. CDR3 nucleotides: TGCGCCAGCAGTATACAGGGATTCGGCACTGAAGCTTTCTTT. Its translation: CASSIQGFGTEAFF.

Many counts were recorded for this clonotype. The chain employs TRBV28 and TRBJ2-7, with D hard to call. This CDR3 has 21 amino acids. The germline gives CDR1 MDHEN, CDR2 SYDVKM. V lost 3 bases and J 0 bases, leaving 30 bases between the germline ends. Here the CDR3 reads CASSFKSAWTSPHPSSYEQYF. The CDR3 region has the DNA TGTGCCAGCAGTTTTAAAAGCGCGTGGACGTCTCCCCACCCTAGCTCCTACGAGCAGTACTTC.

The table lists this clonotype with many counts. This chain links TRBV29-1 with TRBJ1-3; 7 positions agree with TRBD1. The CDR3 has 14 amino acids. V was clipped by 8 bases and J by 4 bases; unmatched bases: 11. Germline V gene sequence: CDR1 SQVTM, CDR2 ANQGSEA. CDR3 coding DNA: TGCAGCATATCATCTCCGGGACAGGGAAACACCATATATTTT. Residues: CSISSPGQGNTIYF.

This clonotype was seen a few times. This chain connects TRBV6-2 or TRBV6-3 to TRBJ2-7, with TRBD1 identical over 9 bases. Germline CDR1 MNHEY, CDR2 SVGEGT. V was clipped by 2 bases and J by 6 bases; unmatched bases: 11. CDR3 length: 16 residues. CDR3 coding DNA: TGTGCCAGCAGTTACGGGGGAGGGACAGGGTCCCTCGAGCAGTACTTC. Translation gives CASSYGGGTGSLEQYF.

By proportion, this clonotype is medium-sized (0.01 to 0.1%). The chain is built from TRBV29-1 and TRBJ1-5; D not resolved. The CDR3 length is 12 residues. Germline V gene lookup returns CDR1 SQVTM and CDR2 ANQGSEA. Trimming cost V 4 bases and J 5 bases, with 9 bases left between them. CDR3 sequence reads: CSVVGEDQPQHF. The CDR3 DNA is TGCAGCGTTGTCGGGGAGGATCAGCCCCAGCATTTT.

This clonotype is medium-sized by share. J is TRBJ1-2 and V is TRBV29-1; D gene uncertain. Germline V gene sequence: CDR1 SQVTM, CDR2 ANQGSEA. Trimming left V 5 bases short and J 8 bases short, with 18 bases between. This CDR3 region has 13 residues. The CDR3 coding sequence is TGCAGCGTTTCGGGCGGATCCTCGGGAGGCTACACCTTC. Translated: CSVSGGSSGGYTF.

This clonotype showed up just a few times. The chain carries TRBV7-3 and TRBJ1-2; D gene uncertain. The CDR3 loop spans 14 amino acids. Germline V gives CDR1 SGHTA, CDR2 FQGTGA. V gave up 5 bases and J gave up 8 bases, with 18 bases separating them. In DNA, the CDR3 is TGTGCCAGCAGCCCGTCCGGGGAGGCTGAGGGCTACACCTTC. Protein sequence: CASSPSGEAEGYTF.

This clonotype occurred a few times. The chain joins TRBV28 to TRBJ2-2, with D perhaps matching TRBD1 or TRBD2 (5 bases each). The CDR3 spans 14 residues. V lost 8 bases, J lost 5 bases, and 15 bases lay in between. The germline V gene encodes CDR1 MDHEN and CDR2 SYDVKM. In nucleotides, the CDR3 is TGTGCCAGCCAGGTTGCAGGGAGAACCGGGGAGCTGTTTTTT. Amino acids: CASQVAGRTGELFF.

This clonotype is judged medium-sized. The J gene is TRBJ1-1, the V gene TRBV18; perhaps TRBD1 as D (5 bases). This CDR3 is 14 amino acids long. Trimming pared 5 bases from V and 5 bases from J, leaving 15 bases between. Germline CDR1 is KGHSH and CDR2 is LQKENI. The chain's CDR3 is CASSYAGSGTEAFF. Here the CDR3 DNA reads TGTGCCAGCTCATATGCAGGGTCTGGAACTGAAGCTTTCTTT.

Notes on this clonotype: A much larger clonotype is one base distant, so this may be a read error. The chain uses TRBV20-1 and TRBJ2-1; 7 positions match TRBD1. V lost 2 bases and J lost 10; bases outside the gene matches: 14. Germline lookup yields CDR1 DFQATT and CDR2 SNEGSKA (reference sequence). The CDR3 spans 15 residues. CDR3 residues: CSARPKGQATYEQFF. CDR3 sequence (DNA): TGCAGTGCTAGACCTAAAGGACAGGCGACTTACGAGCAGTTCTTC.

This clonotype was found many times. The V gene is TRBV4-2, the J gene TRBJ1-5; maybe TRBD1 (5 bases). The germline V gene encodes CDR1 LGHNA and CDR2 YNFKEQ. The CDR3 consists of 12 residues. V shed 1 base and J shed 10 bases, with 8 bases lying between them. CDR3 residues: CASSQGGAPQHF. DNA of the CDR3: TGTGCCAGCAGCCAAGGTGGGGCCCCCCAGCATTTT.

This clonotype is a singleton in its sample. V and J are TRBV29-1 and TRBJ2-3; TRBD1 aligns across 8 bases. After removal of 1 base from V and 5 bases from J, the junction contained 8 bases not matched to a gene. Looked up from germline, CDR1 is SQVTM and CDR2 is ANQGSEA. This CDR3 has 15 amino acids. CDR3 region: CSVEGQAGGIDTQYF. The CDR3 DNA sequence: TGCAGCGTTGAAGGTCAGGCAGGGGGCATAGATACGCAGTATTTT.